A selection of T cell receptor beta chains follows, all from one sample in a study of tumor-infiltrating lymphocytes in primary liver carcinoma. A single record per CDR3 protein comes from TCRdb applying MiXCR to the multiplex PCR reads. The data contain approximately 73,000 distinct CDR3 sequences, about 70% of them singletons. The specimen sequenced was liver tumor tissue from sampling region 4. Receptor source: a man in his forties or fifties with primary liver carcinoma and hepatitis B virus infection. Both conserved end residues are trimmed from each CDR3. Each record gives: V gene, J gene, CDR3 protein.

TRBV11-2	TRBJ2-7	ASTQYPGGGYGQY
TRBV6-2/TRBV6-3	TRBJ2-7	ASGYNPYEQY
TRBV7-9	TRBJ1-1	ASSPSPGWHTEAF
TRBV29-1	TRBJ2-7	SVEDLAGVPEQY
TRBV12-3/TRBV12-4	TRBJ2-7	ASSLAPDREQY
TRBV11-2	TRBJ2-1	AGSLSAGGRVNEQF
TRBV6-5	TRBJ2-1	ASIYSSSGTSYHEQF
TRBV5-1	TRBJ1-4	ASSQGLADEELF
TRBV5-1	TRBJ2-3	ASSLDAGRIDTQY
TRBV7-3	TRBJ2-1	ASSLGTSGSELF
TRBV6-1	TRBJ2-1	ASSESYNELF
TRBV7-8	TRBJ2-2	ASSDGLAGTGGLF
TRBV28	TRBJ2-7	ANRPGLTVSEQY
TRBV6-1	TRBJ1-1	AGSEALGRGPVEAL
TRBV29-1	TRBJ2-7	SVEMASGFEQY